These T cell receptor beta chains were read from a single sample in a study of graft-versus-host responses after intestinal transplantation. Antigen specificity for these receptors is unknown. Libraries were prepared by immunoSEQ multiplex PCR; TCRdb keeps only in-frame clonotypes and omits some of them. The data hold 60,000 to 75,000 clones, with approximately 88% observed a single time. The sample here was unstimulated CD8+ T cells sorted from spleen or lymph node cells, taken before intestinal transplant. The source is a human donor who received an intestinal transplant. Both conserved end residues are part of each CDR3. Each record gives: clone size, V gene, D gene, J gene, CDR3 DNA, CDR3 protein. A D gene is named only where the DNA matches it firmly. Only some rows state a clone size, as once, few, many or a class for expanded clones.

clone_size: .
v_call: TRBV7-9
d_call: .
j_call: TRBJ2-7
cdr3_nt: TGTGCCAGCACCCCGACTAGTTCCCCCTACGAGCAGTACTTC
cdr3_aa: CASTPTSSPYEQYF

clone_size: .
v_call: TRBV6-5
d_call: TRBD2
j_call: TRBJ2-7
cdr3_nt: TGTGCCAGCACACCGGGGGGGGCCTACGAGCAGTACTTC
cdr3_aa: CASTPGGAYEQYF

clone_size: once
v_call: TRBV11-2
d_call: TRBD2
j_call: TRBJ2-7
cdr3_nt: TGTGCCAGCAGCTTAGCGAGCGGGGCCGAGCAGTACTTC
cdr3_aa: CASSLASGAEQYF

clone_size: .
v_call: TRBV4-1
d_call: TRBD1
j_call: TRBJ2-5
cdr3_nt: TGCGCCAGCAGCCGACGACAGGGGGAGGGAGAGACCCAGTACTTC
cdr3_aa: CASSRRQGEGETQYF

clone_size: .
v_call: TRBV19
d_call: TRBD1
j_call: TRBJ2-6
cdr3_nt: TGTGCCAGTAGCCCCGGACAGGTCGGCGGGTACTCCGCTGGGGCCAACGTCCTGACTTTC
cdr3_aa: CASSPGQVGGYSAGANVLTF

clone_size: .
v_call: TRBV5-1
d_call: TRBD1
j_call: TRBJ1-3
cdr3_nt: TGCGCCAGCAGCTCGTCCGGGACAGGGAACTCTGGAAACACCATATATTTT
cdr3_aa: CASSSSGTGNSGNTIYF

clone_size: .
v_call: TRBV9
d_call: TRBD1
j_call: TRBJ1-2
cdr3_nt: TGTGCCAGCAGCGCCTCAGGGGGAGTGGGTGGCTACACCTTC
cdr3_aa: CASSASGGVGGYTF

clone_size: .
v_call: TRBV28
d_call: .
j_call: TRBJ2-2
cdr3_nt: TGTGCCAGCAGCCTATCCCCAGGGCCCGGGGAGCTGTTTTTT
cdr3_aa: CASSLSPGPGELFF

clone_size: .
v_call: TRBV5-6
d_call: .
j_call: TRBJ2-1
cdr3_nt: TGTGCCAGCAGCTTGGCGGGGTTCTCCTACAATGAGCAGTTCTTC
cdr3_aa: CASSLAGFSYNEQFF

clone_size: .
v_call: TRBV27
d_call: TRBD2
j_call: TRBJ2-2
cdr3_nt: TGTGCCAGCATGAGCGGGGGGAACACCGGGGAGCTGTTTTTT
cdr3_aa: CASMSGGNTGELFF

clone_size: .
v_call: TRBV18
d_call: TRBD1
j_call: TRBJ1-1
cdr3_nt: TGTGCCAGCTCACCATGGGGAACGACAGGGGCGGGGAACACTGAAGCTTTCTTT
cdr3_aa: CASSPWGTTGAGNTEAFF

clone_size: .
v_call: TRBV4-1
d_call: TRBD1
j_call: TRBJ2-7
cdr3_nt: TGCGCCAGCAGCCAAGATCCCTGGGACAGCGTGGTCTACGAGCAGTACTTC
cdr3_aa: CASSQDPWDSVVYEQYF

clone_size: .
v_call: TRBV2
d_call: .
j_call: TRBJ2-1
cdr3_nt: TGTGCCAGCAGTCCGACGAGAAGCGTTTACAATGAGCAGTTCTTC
cdr3_aa: CASSPTRSVYNEQFF

clone_size: .
v_call: TRBV19
d_call: TRBD1
j_call: TRBJ2-3
cdr3_nt: TGTGCCAGTAGTATGACAGGGGAAGGAGATACGCAGTATTTT
cdr3_aa: CASSMTGEGDTQYF

clone_size: .
v_call: TRBV19
d_call: TRBD2
j_call: TRBJ2-7
cdr3_nt: TGTGCCAGCACTAGCGGGTATAACGAGCAGTACTTC
cdr3_aa: CASTSGYNEQYF

clone_size: once
v_call: TRBV10-3
d_call: TRBD1
j_call: TRBJ1-1
cdr3_nt: TGTGCCATCAGTGAGGGGGGCCAGGGGGAAAAGAACACTGAAGCTTTCTTT
cdr3_aa: CAISEGGQGEKNTEAFF

clone_size: .
v_call: TRBV9
d_call: .
j_call: TRBJ1-2
cdr3_nt: TGTGCCAGCAGCGGGGGCCTTCACTACACCTTC
cdr3_aa: CASSGGLHYTF

clone_size: .
v_call: TRBV5-4
d_call: .
j_call: TRBJ2-5
cdr3_nt: TGTGCCAGCAGCTTCCCAGACCAAGAGACCCAGTACTTC
cdr3_aa: CASSFPDQETQYF

clone_size: .
v_call: TRBV29-1
d_call: TRBD1
j_call: TRBJ2-2
cdr3_nt: TGCAGCGTTGACACAGGGGTACACGGGGAGCTGTTTTTT
cdr3_aa: CSVDTGVHGELFF

clone_size: .
v_call: TRBV9
d_call: .
j_call: TRBJ2-5
cdr3_nt: TGTGCCAGCAGCGTCCGCACAGTAACCGAGCAAGAGACCCAGTACTTC
cdr3_aa: CASSVRTVTEQETQYF

clone_size: .
v_call: TRBV5-6
d_call: .
j_call: TRBJ1-1
cdr3_nt: TGTGCCAGCAGCTTGGGGGTCAGTAGACACACCACTGAAGCTTTCTTT
cdr3_aa: CASSLGVSRHTTEAFF

clone_size: few
v_call: TRBV4-1
d_call: TRBD1
j_call: TRBJ1-4
cdr3_nt: TGCGCCAGCAGCCCCAGACAGGGACCTAATGAAAAACTGTTTTTT
cdr3_aa: CASSPRQGPNEKLFF

clone_size: .
v_call: TRBV10-2
d_call: TRBD2
j_call: TRBJ2-3
cdr3_nt: TGCGCCAGCAGTGACCCCCAGGGGAGGGCTAGCGGGAACACAGATACGCAGTATTTT
cdr3_aa: CASSDPQGRASGNTDTQYF

clone_size: .
v_call: TRBV6-1
d_call: .
j_call: TRBJ2-3
cdr3_nt: TGTGCCAGCAGTACTGTCCGGATAAGAGGTGATACGCAGTATTTT
cdr3_aa: CASSTVRIRGDTQYF

clone_size: .
v_call: TRBV20-1
d_call: .
j_call: TRBJ2-7
cdr3_nt: TGCAGTGCTGCACAGGGCTACGAGCAGTACTTC
cdr3_aa: CSAAQGYEQYF

clone_size: few
v_call: TRBV6-1
d_call: .
j_call: TRBJ1-1
cdr3_nt: TGTGCCAGCAGTGAAAGGGGGGGGGAGGCTCTGAACACTGAAGCTTTCTTT
cdr3_aa: CASSERGGEALNTEAFF

clone_size: .
v_call: TRBV15
d_call: .
j_call: TRBJ2-1
cdr3_nt: TGTGCCACCAGCGGGAGTTCAAGCTACAATGAGCAGTTCTTC
cdr3_aa: CATSGSSSYNEQFF

clone_size: once
v_call: TRBV4-2
d_call: TRBD2
j_call: TRBJ2-3
cdr3_nt: TGTGCCAGCAGCTACCACGGGGGGGACACAGATACGCAGTATTTT
cdr3_aa: CASSYHGGDTDTQYF

clone_size: .
v_call: TRBV4-1
d_call: .
j_call: TRBJ2-7
cdr3_nt: TGCGCCAGCAGCCCTTCCCGGAGGGCCTACGAGCAGTACTTC
cdr3_aa: CASSPSRRAYEQYF

clone_size: few
v_call: TRBV28
d_call: .
j_call: TRBJ2-7
cdr3_nt: TGTGGAGGCCCAGCGAGCACCTACGAGCAGTACTTC
cdr3_aa: CGGPASTYEQYF

clone_size: .
v_call: TRBV28
d_call: .
j_call: TRBJ2-3
cdr3_nt: TGTGCCAGCAGTTTTTACTCGAGCACAGATACGCAGTATTTT
cdr3_aa: CASSFYSSTDTQYF

clone_size: .
v_call: TRBV7-8
d_call: TRBD2
j_call: TRBJ2-7
cdr3_nt: TGTGCCAGCAGCTTAGGGACTAGCGGGATAAGCGAGCAGTACTTC
cdr3_aa: CASSLGTSGISEQYF

clone_size: few
v_call: TRBV19
d_call: .
j_call: TRBJ2-7
cdr3_nt: TGTGCCAGTGCCGGGACTCACCTCTACGAGCAGTACTTC
cdr3_aa: CASAGTHLYEQYF

clone_size: .
v_call: TRBV5-1
d_call: .
j_call: TRBJ1-4
cdr3_nt: TGCGCCAGCAGCTTGCACGGGGAGGGGACTAATGAAAAACTGTTTTTT
cdr3_aa: CASSLHGEGTNEKLFF

clone_size: .
v_call: TRBV30
d_call: .
j_call: TRBJ2-1
cdr3_nt: TGTGCCTGGGCACGCGAGGAGCAGTTCTTC
cdr3_aa: CAWAREEQFF

clone_size: .
v_call: TRBV7-9
d_call: .
j_call: TRBJ1-3
cdr3_nt: TGTGCCAGCAGCGCCAGACAACAGAACTCTGGAAACACCATATATTTT
cdr3_aa: CASSARQQNSGNTIYF

clone_size: .
v_call: TRBV6-5
d_call: TRBD1
j_call: TRBJ2-2
cdr3_nt: TGTGCCAGCAGTGGGGACAGGTACACCGGGGAGCTGTTTTTT
cdr3_aa: CASSGDRYTGELFF

clone_size: .
v_call: TRBV6-6
d_call: .
j_call: TRBJ2-1
cdr3_nt: TGTGCCAGCAGTAGACAACAGGGAGGGGAAAGTGAGCAGTTCTTC
cdr3_aa: CASSRQQGGESEQFF

clone_size: .
v_call: TRBV4-2
d_call: TRBD2
j_call: TRBJ2-1
cdr3_nt: TGTGCCAGCAGCCATATGCGGGAGTTCCTCTACAATGAGCAGTTCTTC
cdr3_aa: CASSHMREFLYNEQFF

clone_size: .
v_call: TRBV19
d_call: .
j_call: TRBJ2-1
cdr3_nt: TGTGCCAGTAGTATAGGCGGGGTATCCTACAATGAGCAGTTCTTC
cdr3_aa: CASSIGGVSYNEQFF

clone_size: .
v_call: TRBV6-6
d_call: .
j_call: TRBJ2-1
cdr3_nt: TGTGCCAGCAGTTCAAGCTCGGTGAGCTCCTACAATGAGCAGTTCTTC
cdr3_aa: CASSSSSVSSYNEQFF

clone_size: few
v_call: TRBV6-4
d_call: TRBD2
j_call: TRBJ2-1
cdr3_nt: TGTGCCAGCAGTCCACTAGCGGGAGGGGACAATGAGCAGTTCTTC
cdr3_aa: CASSPLAGGDNEQFF

clone_size: .
v_call: TRBV28
d_call: TRBD2
j_call: TRBJ2-3
cdr3_nt: TGTGCCAGCAGTTTTAGGACTAGCGGGAGGGCCAGGGCAGATACGCAGTATTTT
cdr3_aa: CASSFRTSGRARADTQYF